The 14 T cell receptor beta chains in this list originate from one sample, sequenced in a study of cytomegalovirus exposure and HLA in healthy donors. Using immunoSEQ multiplex PCR, the repertoire was profiled, and TCRdb retains in-frame clones only, with some absent. The data show some 68,000 clones, with roughly 96% seen just once and 2.4% held by the top ten. Sequenced sample: PBMCs. Every receptor here comes from a man aged 18 to 35 in good health and CMV-seronegative.

The V gene is TRBV5-1, the J gene TRBJ2-2; 7 nucleotides agree with TRBD2. Germline trimming cut 4 bases from V and 9 bases from J; bases unmatched to any gene: 12. CDR1 SGHRS and CDR2 YFSETQ come from the germline V gene. The CDR3 is 15 residues long. The CDR3 DNA reads TGCGCCAGCAGCGTCGCTAGCGGCCCCTTCCGGGAGCTGTTTTTT. Its protein is CASSVASGPFRELFF.

The genes are TRBV19 and TRBJ1-1; 8 bases line up with TRBD1. The CDR3 contains 14 residues. The V segment lost 4 bases and the J segment 5 bases; nucleotides outside the gene matches: 6. Per the germline V gene, CDR1 is LNHDA and CDR2 is SQIVND (reference sequence). The CDR3 reads CASSTTTGETEAFF. In DNA, the CDR3 is TGTGCCAGTAGTACCACGACAGGGGAGACTGAAGCTTTCTTT.

V usage is TRBV2 and J usage is TRBJ2-7; 9 positions match TRBD1. Trimming removed 5 bases from V and 4 bases from J; junction bases left unmatched: 6. The CDR3 has 14 residues. Germline values: CDR1 SNHLY, CDR2 FYNNEI. The CDR3, as DNA: TGTGCCAGCAGTCCCGGACAGGGGCAATACGAGCAGTACTTC. Translation: CASSPGQGQYEQYF.

DNA for the CDR3: TGTGCCAGCAGCTCAGGACAGCTCTCCTATAATTCACCCCTCCACTTT. This sequence encodes CASSSGQLSYNSPLHF. The chain couples TRBV7-6 to TRBJ1-6, with D perhaps matching TRBD1 (6 bases). The CDR3 length is 16 residues. Trimming pared 4 bases from V and 0 bases from J, leaving 10 bases between. The germline gives CDR1 SGHVS, CDR2 FNYEAQ.

The rearrangement uses TRBV5-4 and TRBJ1-2; D ambiguous. The CDR3 has 13 amino acids. Trimming pared 4 bases from V and 7 bases from J, leaving 14 bases between. CDR1 is SGHNT, CDR2 YYREEE, per germline (reference sequence). DNA for the CDR3: TGTGCCAGCAGCCCCTGGTCTGCGGCTGGCTACACCTTC. It codes for CASSPWSAAGYTF.

The chain links TRBV6-5 to TRBJ1-1; D is unresolved. The CDR3 length is 14 residues. Trimming left V 4 bases short and J 1 base short, with 10 bases between. Germline V CDR1 and CDR2: MNHEY, SVGAGI. The CDR3 loop is CASSFSRWNTEAFF. CDR3 in DNA: TGTGCCAGCAGTTTCTCTCGTTGGAACACTGAAGCTTTCTTT.

V usage is TRBV30 and J usage is TRBJ2-5, with D maybe TRBD1 (5 bases). CDR1 is GTSNPN and CDR2 is SVGIG in the germline V gene (reference sequence). Trimming removed 5 bases from V and 5 bases from J, with 12 bases in between. The CDR3 contains 12 residues. This CDR3 reads CAWDLGRETQYF. CDR3 bases: TGTGCCTGGGATCTGGGGCGGGAGACCCAGTACTTC. Variable domain in full (rest from reference TRBV30 and TRBJ2-5): SQTIHQWPATLVQPVGSPLSLECTVEGTSNPNLYWYRQAAGRGLQLLFYSVGIGQISSEVPQNLSASRPQDRQFILSSKKLLLSDSGFYLCAWDLGRETQYFGPGTRLLVL.

The chain employs TRBV19 and TRBJ1-2; 7 nucleotides agree with TRBD1. V shed 8 bases and J 4 bases; nucleotides not matched to a gene: 7. The CDR3 length is 13 residues. Germline values: CDR1 LNHDA, CDR2 SQIVND (reference sequence). Here the CDR3 reads CASAADRIYGYTF. The CDR3 DNA reads TGTGCCAGTGCCGCGGACAGGATCTATGGCTACACCTTC.

This sequence joins TRBV7-2 and TRBJ1-1; 12 bases align to TRBD1. Germline V gene sequence: CDR1 SGHTA, CDR2 FQGNSA. The CDR3 is 15 amino acids. V shed 4 bases and J 6 bases; nucleotides not matched to a gene: 6. The CDR3 region is CASSSRDRGRPEAFF. For the CDR3, the DNA is TGTGCCAGCAGCTCCCGGGACAGGGGGCGTCCTGAAGCTTTCTTT.

J is TRBJ1-5 and V is TRBV7-9; 8 bases are a match to TRBD1. The junction had 6 bases not matched to a gene; V was cut back by 1 base and J by 7 bases. Germline V gives CDR1 SEHNR, CDR2 FQNEAQ (reference sequence). The CDR3 runs to 15 residues. Here the CDR3 DNA reads TGTGCCAGCAGCTTAGGCCAGGGGGCATGGCAGCCCCAGCATTTT. Translating gives CASSLGQGAWQPQHF.

This clone appeared a single time. V is TRBV7-2 and J is TRBJ1-5; possibly TRBD1 for D (5 bases). The CDR3 has 16 residues. In germline, CDR1 is SGHTA, CDR2 FQGNSA. The germline V and J ends were trimmed by 4 bases and 0 bases, with 13 bases remaining between them. The CDR3 DNA reads as TGTGCCAGCAGCTCGACGACAGCTTATAGCAATCAGCCCCAGCATTTT. It is translated as CASSSTTAYSNQPQHF.

Turning to this clone: This sample includes further DNA sequences coding for the same CDR3. J is TRBJ1-1 and V is TRBV5-1; 7 bases line up with TRBD1. From germline, CDR1 is SGHRS and CDR2 YFSETQ. The CDR3 consists of 15 residues. Trimming at V came to 5 bases and at J to 5 bases, leaving 12 bases not matched to a gene. The CDR3 DNA follows: TGCGCCAGCAGTCCACCACGACAGGGAGGTACTGAAGCTTTCTTT. Translating it yields CASSPPRQGGTEAFF.

The V call is TRBV28, the J call TRBJ2-7, with no clear D. Germline V lookup: CDR1 MDHEN, CDR2 SYDVKM. The ends were cut back, 2 bases at V and 5 bases at J, with 13 bases in the middle. The CDR3 contains 14 residues. CDR3 sequence: CASSLQAARDEQYF. CDR3 sequence (DNA): TGTGCCAGCAGTTTACAGGCAGCCAGAGACGAGCAGTACTTC.

The chain links TRBV5-8 to TRBJ1-4; D is possibly TRBD1 (6 bases). Per the germline V gene, CDR1 is SGHTS and CDR2 is YDEGEE. The CDR3 length is 15 residues. Trimming left V 4 bases short and J 1 base short, with 11 bases between. CDR3 in amino acids: CASSPTQGTNEKLFF. The CDR3, as DNA: TGTGCCAGCAGCCCTACACAGGGAACTAATGAAAAACTGTTTTTT.